The present T cell receptor (beta chain) was sequenced within a study of human T cells and chemical hapten exposure. The CDR3 is made up of 14 amino acids. Per the germline V gene, CDR1 is KGHSH and CDR2 is LQKENI. V gave up 4 bases and J gave up 5 bases; unmatched junction bases: 7. Time point of the sample: patch test 1, 2 weeks after DPC sensitization. Sample treatment: therapeutic diphenylcyclopropenone sensitization with weekly scalp DPC. TCRdb fed the RACE reads into MiXCR, producing one record per CDR3 protein. The table lists some 120,000 distinct CDR3 sequences, about an eighth of them singletons. In its sample, this clonotype was seen a few times.

The specimen comprised whole blood, sampled in connection with sensitization to the hapten diphenylcyclopropenone (DPC). V gene TRBV18 combines with J gene TRBJ2-7; TRBD1 matches at 8 bases. The sequence derives from a woman aged 50 to 60 with alopecia areata. Some clones in this sample may be carry-over from other donors' samples. The CDR3 DNA reads as TGTGCCAGCTCACTTACAGGGGGTAACCACGAGCAGTACTTC. Its protein product is CASSLTGGNHEQYF.